The entry that follows covers one T cell receptor (beta chain) sequence. This clonotype was recorded many times. The antigen it recognizes is unknown. No base quality information exists; no much larger clone differs at one position. CDR1 and CDR2, looked up from the germline V gene, are SGHRS and YFSETQ. From the cysteine through the phenylalanine, the CDR3 covers 11 amino acids. Just the 33-base CDR3 DNA is kept, in frame starting at base 1. V sheds 7 bases and J sheds 3 bases, leaving 7 bases between their ends. The sample is drawn from a study of T cells in Graves' hyperthyroidism and ophthalmopathy (dated by TCRdb to about 2019). General notes on the study: Peripheral blood was sampled at the time of initial diagnosis, prior to any treatment. The paper describes TCR Vbeta CDR3 sequencing of about 140 peripheral blood samples, made up of approximately 40 ophthalmopathy patients, 70 to 75 hyperthyroidism patients and 17 progressor patients. For training and testing, the approximately 97 patients in the discovery cohort were randomly divided in a 7:3 ratio. The study also compared thyroid tissue and blood T-cell repertoires from about 6 Graves' hyperthyroidism patients. After sampling, hyperthyroidism patients received methimazole starting at 30 mg daily, and ophthalmopathy patients received high-dose intravenous methylprednisolone. To identify distinguishing TCR V-J signatures, a discovery cohort of about 100 patients was used, comprising 43 with Graves' ophthalmopathy and 57 with stable Graves' hyperthyroidism. Prospective prediction of ophthalmopathy was tested in an independent validation cohort of under 20 hyperthyroidism patients and 15 to 17 patients who later progressed to ophthalmopathy.

What the work shows at the level of the full study, not this receptor alone: In validation, the model predicted progression to ophthalmopathy a median of 6.5 months before onset, with roughly 68% sensitivity and more than 72% specificity. In cross-validation, a model built on a 13 V-J signature told ophthalmopathy apart from stable hyperthyroidism with roughly 87% sensitivity and around 84% specificity, and in testing the same model reached 80%/75%. Most expanded thyroid clonotypes (frequency above 0.001) were also detected in blood, a finding suggesting that blood repertoires may reflect thyroid immune responses. No statistical method was used to set the sample size in advance, and investigators knew the group allocation.

Hyperthyroidism patients were newly diagnosed, with disease duration under 2 months, and aged 18 to 65 years. Any patient with an uncontrolled infection, another autoimmune disease, pregnancy or lactation was excluded. Diagnoses were based on clinical symptoms, serum thyroxine and TRAb, thyroid ultrasound and orbital computed tomography. Blood from progressor patients was drawn when they were first diagnosed with hyperthyroidism, before any ophthalmopathy symptoms appeared. PBMCs were isolated from roughly 10 ml of fresh peripheral blood by Ficoll-Paque density gradient centrifugation. Progressor patients were defined as those initially diagnosed with Graves' hyperthyroidism in whom ophthalmopathy developed during follow-up. Total RNA was extracted with Trizol reagent, and quality was checked on an Agilent 2100 Bioanalyzer. The TCR beta CDR3 regions were amplified from the RNA transcripts. The first round of RT-PCR for the TCR CDR3 was performed with the HTBI primer set and the Qiagen OneStep RT-PCR kit. The libraries were constructed in a second round of multiplex PCR and then size-selected and purified. Paired-end sequencing of the libraries was performed with 100 bp reads on an Illumina HiSeq2000. The original pipeline was this. Raw data were processed with SOAPnuke, discarding reads with adapters, uncalled bases, mean Phred below 15, or no exact constant-primer or identifier match. High-quality paired reads were merged using COPE v1.2.5, and each unique nucleotide sequence was defined as a clonotype. MiTCR v1.1 was used to align clonotypes to the IMGT TRBV, TRBD and TRBJ reference segments. Only V-J combinations with frequency above 0.0001, covering 99% to 99.2% of repertoires, were analysed. A TCS score was defined as the ratio of F50 (clonal expansion) to E x V (chaos), with BLOSUM62-based TCRdist applied between CDR3 peptides within each V-J. Welch's t-statistics and random forest reduced around 510 V-J features to 13, which were used in a naive Bayes classifier (R e1071). Using fastp trimming at Q25 and MiXCR clonotype assembly, TCRdb reanalyzed the public sequencing data and kept in-frame beta chains. For every CDR3 protein sequence, its rows merge into one entry that carries the most common genes and DNA. Here the V and J calls rest on TCRdb's processing, not on the authors' analysis. Present in this sample are approximately 400,000 distinct CDR3 sequences, roughly 13% of which were seen just once. The top ten clones comprise less than 25% of the sample.

The rearrangement joined TRBV5-1 to TRBJ1-1; the best D guess is TRBD1, with 5 bases matching. The source of this sequence is a young man with Graves' hyperthyroidism that later progressed to Graves' ophthalmopathy. The sequenced sample consisted of blood. The CDR3 reads CASGRDTEAFF. The sequenced DNA: TGCGCCAGCGGCAGGGACACTGAAGCTTTCTTT.